This TCR beta chain was profiled in a study of cytomegalovirus exposure and HLA in healthy donors. Findings of the study overall: In a later analysis, TCR beta V- and J-gene trimming was associated with a missense DCLRE1C variant. A cluster of highly shared sequence variants was likely a sequencing artifact.

This CDR3 contains 15 residues. V shed 5 bases and J shed 0 bases, with 11 bases lying between them. Germline CDR1 reads MNHEY; CDR2 reads SMNVEV (reference sequence). Researchers ran the PCR with 60 Vbeta and 13 Jbeta primers. The table came from immunoSEQ multiplex PCR; TCRdb's copy has only in-frame clones and leaves some out. Of 93,000 or so clones listed, approximately 72% are singletons. Of note for this clone: No antigen is known for it.

V gene TRBV27 combines with J gene TRBJ2-1, with D possibly TRBD1 on 6 matching bases. The TCR was taken from a woman between 45 and 60 years old in good health and CMV-seronegative. Sequencing input: PBMCs. The CDR3 DNA reads TGTGCCAGCAGTACGGACAGAAGCTCCTACAATGAGCAGTTCTTC. This codes for CASSTDRSSYNEQFF.